These 2 T cell receptor beta chains were all obtained from the same sample, sequenced in a study of CDR3 diversity in severe acne. TCRdb recomputed calls from the PCR reads with MiXCR, one row per CDR3 protein. The table has around 85,000 distinct CDR3 sequences, 49% seen once. Sequencing used blood. The receptors come from a male donor with severe acne vulgaris.

The table lists this clonotype with a few counts. The rearrangement links TRBV5-6 to TRBJ2-1; D gene ambiguous. V was shortened by 4 bases and J by 0 bases, with 17 bases between the two germline ends. The CDR3 length is 17 residues. Germline V gives CDR1 SGHDT, CDR2 YYEEEE. The CDR3 region has the DNA TGTGCCAGCAGCATGGGATCCCTTACGAGCTCCTACAATGAGCAGTTCTTC. Its translation: CASSMGSLTSSYNEQFF. The complete variable domain, with remaining parts taken from reference TRBV5-6 and TRBJ2-1, reads DAGVTQSPTHLIKTRGQQVTLRCSPKSGHDTVSWYQQALGQGPQFIFQYYEEEERQRGNFPDRFSGHQFPNYSSELNVNALLLGDSALYLCASSMGSLTSSYNEQFFGPGTRLTVL.

The rearrangement joins TRBV6-1 to TRBJ2-5, with D possibly called TRBD1 or TRBD2 (5 bases each). Germline CDR1 and CDR2: MNHNS and SASEGT. The CDR3 totals 15 residues. Trimming removed 3 bases from V and 5 bases from J, with 16 bases in between. The CDR3 nucleotides are TGTGCCAGCAGTGATTGGCAGGGCCGAGGGGAGACCCAGTACTTC. The encoded protein is CASSDWQGRGETQYF.